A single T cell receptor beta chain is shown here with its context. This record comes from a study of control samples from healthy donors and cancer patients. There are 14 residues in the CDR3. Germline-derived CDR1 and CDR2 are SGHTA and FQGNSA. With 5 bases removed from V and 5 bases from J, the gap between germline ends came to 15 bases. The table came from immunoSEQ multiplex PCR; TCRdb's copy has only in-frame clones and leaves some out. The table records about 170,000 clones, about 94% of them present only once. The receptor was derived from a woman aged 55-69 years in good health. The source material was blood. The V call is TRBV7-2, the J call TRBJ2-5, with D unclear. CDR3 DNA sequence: TGTGCCAGCAGCCCAGATCGTAACCGGGAGACCCAGTACTTC. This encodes CASSPDRNRETQYF.